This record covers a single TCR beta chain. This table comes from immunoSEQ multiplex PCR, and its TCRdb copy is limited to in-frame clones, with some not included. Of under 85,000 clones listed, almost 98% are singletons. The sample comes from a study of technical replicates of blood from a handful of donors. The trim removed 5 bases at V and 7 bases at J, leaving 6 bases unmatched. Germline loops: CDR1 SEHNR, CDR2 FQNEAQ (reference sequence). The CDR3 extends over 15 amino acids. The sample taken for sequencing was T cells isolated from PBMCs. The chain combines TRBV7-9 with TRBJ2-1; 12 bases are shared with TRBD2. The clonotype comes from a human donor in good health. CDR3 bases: TGTGCCAGCAGCCCCCCCGGGACTAGCGGGAATGAGCAGTTCTTC. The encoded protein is CASSPPGTSGNEQFF.